This T cell receptor beta chain was recorded in a study of T cell responses to AZD1222 COVID-19 vaccine. Background on the study: Pooling of second doses given at about 4 or about 12 weeks was done.

Study results and caveats: With two AZD1222 doses given, Spike-specific TCR breadth and depth both rose.

This table comes from immunoSEQ multiplex PCR, and its TCRdb copy is limited to in-frame clones, with some not included. Of about 84,000 clones listed, 87% are singletons. Worth noting for this clone: Antigen unknown.

Germline lookup yields CDR1 SGHTA and CDR2 FQGNSA. Trimming stripped 7 bases from V and 6 bases from J, with 15 bases between. The CDR3 extends over 14 amino acids. This chain joins TRBV7-2 and TRBJ1-4; D might be TRBD1 (5 bases). The clonotype originates from an adult in good health. The material sequenced was peripheral blood, taken on day 0 of AZD1222 vaccination. CDR3 residues: CASTPGTGHEKLFF. In DNA form, the CDR3 reads TGTGCCAGCACCCCCGGGACGGGGCATGAAAAACTGTTTTTT.